These 8 T cell receptor beta chains came from one sample sequenced in a study of coeliac disease. Study-level findings and limits: Active celiac intraepithelial and lamina propria samples had lower TRB and TRG clonality than control samples.

These receptors have no known antigen. The assay was immunoSEQ multiplex PCR, and TCRdb's table has in-frame clones only and misses some. The table includes more than 6,500 clones, 60% to 70% detected once. The specimen was lamina propria lymphocytes from the gut. The receptor set was obtained from a young woman with active celiac disease.

This clone turned up a few times. The chain carries TRBV6-1 and TRBJ2-3; 7 nucleotides line up with TRBD1. V lost 8 bases and J lost 3; bases outside the gene matches: 8. CDR3 size: 14 residues. Looked up from germline, CDR1 is MNHNS and CDR2 is SASEGT. The CDR3 bases are TGTGCCAGCCACAGGGGACAGCAAACAGATACGCAGTATTTT. Translating gives CASHRGQQTDTQYF.

The V gene is TRBV6-5, the J gene TRBJ2-7, with TRBD1 as a possible D gene (6 bases). Trimming stripped 0 bases from V and 4 bases from J, with 13 bases between. This CDR3 region has 15 residues. Germline assignment: CDR1 MNHEY and CDR2 SVGAGI. The CDR3 protein is CASSYSSDRPYEQYF. The CDR3, as DNA: TGTGCCAGCAGTTACTCGTCTGACAGGCCTTACGAGCAGTACTTC.

The chain links TRBV16 to TRBJ2-6, with unresolved D. The CDR3 totals 16 residues. CDR1 KGHSY and CDR2 FQNENV come from the germline V gene. V was shortened by 0 bases and J by 0 bases, with 6 bases between the two germline ends. The CDR3 loop reads CASSQSFGSGANVLTF. CDR3 nucleotides: TGTGCCAGCAGCCAATCGTTCGGCTCTGGGGCCAACGTCCTGACTTTC.

There are a few counts of this clone. As DNA, the CDR3 is TGTGCCAGCAGTGACAGGGGAGACACTGAAGCTTTCTTT. It yields the protein CASSDRGDTEAFF. The gene calls are TRBV2 and TRBJ1-1; a weak D match, TRBD1 (6 bases). V dropped 3 bases and J dropped 3 bases, with 8 bases sitting between them. The CDR3 is 13 amino acids. Per the germline V gene, CDR1 is SNHLY and CDR2 is FYNNEI.

The gene calls are TRBV15 and TRBJ1-6, with a possible D match to TRBD1 (5 bases). The CDR3 is 14 amino acids. V lost 5 bases, J lost 11 bases, and 16 bases lay in between. CDR1 and CDR2 from the germline V gene are LNHNV and YYDKDF (reference sequence). The CDR3 spells CATSGSRREAPLHF. Here the CDR3 DNA reads TGTGCCACCAGCGGATCACGCAGGGAAGCACCCCTCCACTTT.

The chain employs TRBV4-2 and TRBJ2-3; 7 bases fit TRBD1. CDR1 and CDR2 (germline): LGHNA, YNFKEQ. The CDR3 totals 14 residues. The V segment lost 4 bases and the J segment 6 bases; nucleotides outside the gene matches: 7. CDR3: CASSLRGGSDTQYF. CDR3 in DNA: TGTGCCAGCAGCCTAAGAGGGGGCTCCGATACGCAGTATTTT.

The rearrangement joins TRBV18 to TRBJ1-4; D not resolved. Germline values: CDR1 KGHSH, CDR2 LQKENI. Trimming removed 1 base from V and 8 bases from J, with 20 bases in between. The CDR3 spans 17 residues. DNA for the CDR3: TGTGCCAGCTCACCACATCATGACTGGGTCGGAGGGGAAAAACTGTTTTTT. This codes for CASSPHHDWVGGEKLFF.

The chain joins TRBV4-2 to TRBJ2-3; 8 bases agree with TRBD2. Germline V gene sequence: CDR1 LGHNA, CDR2 YNFKEQ. This CDR3 region has 15 residues. The V and J ends lost 4 bases and 2 bases, in that order; junction bases with no gene match: 5. CDR3 sequence: CASSPPGGPTDTQYF. In nucleotides, the CDR3 is TGTGCCAGCAGCCCTCCGGGGGGGCCCACAGATACGCAGTATTTT.